Listed below are T cell receptor beta chains from one sample, sequenced in a study of blood T cell repertoires in COVID-19. TCRdb's table, derived via immunoSEQ multiplex PCR, lists solely in-frame clones and lacks some. The data show approximately 220,000 clones, 65% to 90% seen once. The specimen was PBMCs or T cells enriched from blood (not recorded which). The receptors originated from a woman between 40 and 50 years old with acute COVID-19. Each CDR3 is given with its conserved first and last residue. The order of the fields is V gene, clone size, D gene, J gene, CDR3 DNA, CDR3 protein. The D gene is left open where the match is weak. The listing skips clone size in some rows; elsewhere it reads once, few, many or a size class.

v_call: TRBV5-1
clone_size: NA
d_call: TRBD2
j_call: TRBJ2-7
cdr3_nt: TGCGCCAGCAGCCCTGGGAGGGAGTTCTACGAGCAGTACTTC
cdr3_aa: CASSPGREFYEQYF

v_call: TRBV7-3
clone_size: NA
d_call: TRBD2
j_call: TRBJ2-2
cdr3_nt: TGTGCCAGCAGCTTAACTTCTGGACTAGCTCGAGGGGGCACCGGGGAGCTGTTTTTT
cdr3_aa: CASSLTSGLARGGTGELFF

v_call: TRBV27
clone_size: NA
d_call: NA
j_call: TRBJ2-1
cdr3_nt: TGTGCCACCGCACCATGGGGCAGGGGGGAAGAGCAGTTCTTC
cdr3_aa: CATAPWGRGEEQFF

v_call: TRBV10-2
clone_size: NA
d_call: TRBD2
j_call: TRBJ2-1
cdr3_nt: TGCGCCACCGTAGCGGGAGGCTCCTACAATGAGCAGTTCTTC
cdr3_aa: CATVAGGSYNEQFF

v_call: TRBV18
clone_size: NA
d_call: NA
j_call: TRBJ1-2
cdr3_nt: TGTGCCAGCTCACTTTACAGGGTTTATGGCTACACCTTC
cdr3_aa: CASSLYRVYGYTF

v_call: TRBV7-6
clone_size: NA
d_call: NA
j_call: TRBJ2-7
cdr3_nt: TGTGCCAGCAGCTTAGCGATAGGGGGCTACGAGCAGTACTTC
cdr3_aa: CASSLAIGGYEQYF

v_call: TRBV5-6
clone_size: few
d_call: NA
j_call: TRBJ1-2
cdr3_nt: TGTGCCAGCGGTCAGAGGAGGAGGGCCCTGCACCGGGACTATGGCTACACCTTC
cdr3_aa: CASGQRRRALHRDYGYTF

v_call: TRBV15
clone_size: NA
d_call: TRBD1
j_call: TRBJ2-6
cdr3_nt: TGTGCCACCAGCAGAGAGAAGGCGGGACAGGGGGTCGGGGCCAACGTCCTGACTTTC
cdr3_aa: CATSREKAGQGVGANVLTF

v_call: TRBV5-1
clone_size: NA
d_call: NA
j_call: TRBJ2-2
cdr3_nt: TGCGCCAGCAGCTTGGCTGTAGAGACCGGGGAGCTGTTTTTT
cdr3_aa: CASSLAVETGELFF

v_call: TRBV5-1
clone_size: once
d_call: TRBD2
j_call: TRBJ2-1
cdr3_nt: TGCGCCAGCAGCTTGGCCGGGACTAGCGGGACCAATGAGCAGTTCTTC
cdr3_aa: CASSLAGTSGTNEQFF

v_call: TRBV7-3
clone_size: NA
d_call: NA
j_call: TRBJ2-6
cdr3_nt: TGTGCCAGCAGCATAAAGGGTCGGGAGACTGGGGCCAACGTCCTGACTTTC
cdr3_aa: CASSIKGRETGANVLTF

v_call: TRBV11-3
clone_size: NA
d_call: TRBD1
j_call: TRBJ2-5
cdr3_nt: TGTGCCAGCAGCTTAGGGGAGCGACAGGGGGCCCAGTACTTC
cdr3_aa: CASSLGERQGAQYF

v_call: TRBV7-9
clone_size: NA
d_call: NA
j_call: TRBJ1-5
cdr3_nt: TGTGCCAGCAGCTTTTCCGGGGCGGGAGTCAATCAGCCCCAGCATTTT
cdr3_aa: CASSFSGAGVNQPQHF

v_call: TRBV29-1
clone_size: NA
d_call: NA
j_call: TRBJ2-5
cdr3_nt: TGCAGCGTTGATAGCGGTCCTGGGGGAGAGACCCAGTACTTC
cdr3_aa: CSVDSGPGGETQYF

v_call: TRBV6-5
clone_size: few
d_call: TRBD2
j_call: TRBJ2-1
cdr3_nt: TGTGCCAGCAAGATTAGTCTAGCGGGAGATGAGCAGTTCTTC
cdr3_aa: CASKISLAGDEQFF

v_call: TRBV9
clone_size: NA
d_call: TRBD2
j_call: TRBJ2-2
cdr3_nt: TGTGCCAGCAGCGTGTCTAGCGGTAACACCGGGGAGCTGTTTTTT
cdr3_aa: CASSVSSGNTGELFF

v_call: TRBV7-8
clone_size: NA
d_call: NA
j_call: TRBJ2-7
cdr3_nt: TGTGCCAGCAGCTACGGGACTCAGACCTACGAGCAGTACTTC
cdr3_aa: CASSYGTQTYEQYF

v_call: TRBV27
clone_size: once
d_call: TRBD2
j_call: TRBJ2-5
cdr3_nt: TGTGCCAGCAGTCTCAGCCGGGGGGGGACCCAGTACTTC
cdr3_aa: CASSLSRGGTQYF

v_call: TRBV7-2
clone_size: NA
d_call: NA
j_call: TRBJ1-5
cdr3_nt: TGTGCCAGCAGCCTAGTCGCAGGGAGCAATCAGCCCCAGCATTTT
cdr3_aa: CASSLVAGSNQPQHF

v_call: TRBV7-9
clone_size: NA
d_call: TRBD1
j_call: TRBJ1-1
cdr3_nt: TGTGCCAGCAGCTTAAGGGGGACAGGTTATGAAGCTTTCTTT
cdr3_aa: CASSLRGTGYEAFF

v_call: TRBV28
clone_size: once
d_call: TRBD2
j_call: TRBJ2-3
cdr3_nt: TGTGCCAGCGGGGGGGGGAGCCGCACAGATACGCAGTATTTT
cdr3_aa: CASGGGSRTDTQYF

v_call: TRBV5-1
clone_size: NA
d_call: NA
j_call: TRBJ2-6
cdr3_nt: TGCGCCAGCAGCTTAGACACGGGGGCCAACGTCCTGACTTTC
cdr3_aa: CASSLDTGANVLTF

v_call: TRBV5-8
clone_size: NA
d_call: NA
j_call: TRBJ2-2
cdr3_nt: TGTGCCAGCAGCCCGCCGGCGGTCGTCGGCACCGGGGAGCTGTTTTTT
cdr3_aa: CASSPPAVVGTGELFF

v_call: TRBV12-3/TRBV12-4
clone_size: NA
d_call: NA
j_call: TRBJ2-1
cdr3_nt: TGTGCCAGCAGTTTTAGTAATGAGCAGTTCTTC
cdr3_aa: CASSFSNEQFF

v_call: TRBV12-3/TRBV12-4
clone_size: NA
d_call: NA
j_call: TRBJ1-3
cdr3_nt: TGTGCCAGCAGAACGGTTAGAAACACCATATATTTT
cdr3_aa: CASRTVRNTIYF

v_call: TRBV5-1
clone_size: NA
d_call: NA
j_call: TRBJ2-5
cdr3_nt: TGCGCCAGCAGCTACAGCGGGCAAGAGACCCAGTACTTC
cdr3_aa: CASSYSGQETQYF

v_call: TRBV12-3/TRBV12-4
clone_size: NA
d_call: TRBD1
j_call: TRBJ1-1
cdr3_nt: TGTGCCAGCAGTCGCGACAGGGACCAGGATTTCTTT
cdr3_aa: CASSRDRDQDFF

v_call: TRBV7-9
clone_size: few
d_call: TRBD1
j_call: TRBJ2-2
cdr3_nt: TGTGCCAGCAGCCCCTGGACAGGGAACACCGGGGAGCTGTTTTTT
cdr3_aa: CASSPWTGNTGELFF

v_call: TRBV11-3
clone_size: NA
d_call: TRBD2
j_call: TRBJ2-3
cdr3_nt: TGTGCCAGCAGCTCCGGACTAGCGGGTTTTACAGATACGCAGTATTTT
cdr3_aa: CASSSGLAGFTDTQYF

v_call: TRBV6-5
clone_size: NA
d_call: TRBD1
j_call: TRBJ1-1
cdr3_nt: TGTGCCAGCAGTTTCTCCCTAGGTCGGACAGGGGAAGCTTTCTTT
cdr3_aa: CASSFSLGRTGEAFF

v_call: TRBV27
clone_size: NA
d_call: TRBD1
j_call: TRBJ1-1
cdr3_nt: TGTGCCAGCAGTAGACAGGGGAACACTGAAGCTTTCTTT
cdr3_aa: CASSRQGNTEAFF

v_call: TRBV6-5
clone_size: NA
d_call: NA
j_call: TRBJ1-2
cdr3_nt: TGTGCCAGCAGTTACTCGACGAGCAGGGGCTATGGCTACACCTTC
cdr3_aa: CASSYSTSRGYGYTF

v_call: TRBV5-8
clone_size: NA
d_call: TRBD2
j_call: TRBJ2-1
cdr3_nt: TGTGCCAGCAGCTTGGAGCGGGAGAGCCTCTTC
cdr3_aa: CASSLERESLF

v_call: TRBV7-3
clone_size: once
d_call: TRBD2
j_call: TRBJ2-2
cdr3_nt: TGTGCCAGCAGCTTAATTGCCCCCCGAACAGCGGGAGGATGGACCGGGGAGCTGTTTTTT
cdr3_aa: CASSLIAPRTAGGWTGELFF

v_call: TRBV28
clone_size: NA
d_call: NA
j_call: TRBJ1-2
cdr3_nt: TGTGCCACTAAACTTCCCATGGGCCAGCCTAACTATGGCTACACCTTC
cdr3_aa: CATKLPMGQPNYGYTF

v_call: TRBV10-3
clone_size: NA
d_call: NA
j_call: TRBJ1-5
cdr3_nt: TGTGCCATCAGTGAGTCGGCGGTGACTCAGCCCCAGCATTTT
cdr3_aa: CAISESAVTQPQHF

v_call: TRBV11-3
clone_size: NA
d_call: NA
j_call: TRBJ2-1
cdr3_nt: TGTGCCAGCAGCTTCCGGGGAGGGGGGCTTTACAATGAGCAGTTCTTC
cdr3_aa: CASSFRGGGLYNEQFF

v_call: TRBV11-2
clone_size: NA
d_call: NA
j_call: TRBJ2-7
cdr3_nt: TGTGCCAGCAGCTTTGCCGGGTCCTACGAGCAGTACTTC
cdr3_aa: CASSFAGSYEQYF

v_call: TRBV19
clone_size: NA
d_call: NA
j_call: TRBJ1-1
cdr3_nt: TGTGCCAGTAGTGCATCCTACGAAAGAGCGAACACTGAAGCTTTCTTT
cdr3_aa: CASSASYERANTEAFF

v_call: TRBV6-5
clone_size: few
d_call: NA
j_call: TRBJ2-3
cdr3_nt: TGTGCCAGCAGTTCCCAAGGAGGGCAGGGCCCAGATACGCAGTATTTT
cdr3_aa: CASSSQGGQGPDTQYF

v_call: TRBV9
clone_size: NA
d_call: NA
j_call: TRBJ1-5
cdr3_nt: TGTGCCAGCAGCTTTAGGGCCCGGGAGAGGAGCAATCAGCCCCAGCATTTT
cdr3_aa: CASSFRARERSNQPQHF

v_call: TRBV9
clone_size: NA
d_call: NA
j_call: TRBJ2-1
cdr3_nt: TGTGCCAGCAGCGCCACGACGGGAGTTAGCAATGAGCAGTTCTTC
cdr3_aa: CASSATTGVSNEQFF

v_call: TRBV6-5
clone_size: NA
d_call: NA
j_call: TRBJ1-1
cdr3_nt: TGTGCCAGCAGTTGGGGGGGCAGGGCGCCTGTGTTGGCTTTCTTT
cdr3_aa: CASSWGGRAPVLAFF

v_call: TRBV5-6
clone_size: once
d_call: NA
j_call: TRBJ2-1
cdr3_nt: TGTGCCAGCAGCTTGGGGTGGGGCTATGAGCAGTTCTTC
cdr3_aa: CASSLGWGYEQFF

v_call: TRBV7-9
clone_size: NA
d_call: NA
j_call: TRBJ2-6
cdr3_nt: TGTGCCAGCAGCATTACAGGGCCAGGGGCCAACGTCCTGACTTTC
cdr3_aa: CASSITGPGANVLTF

v_call: TRBV11-2
clone_size: NA
d_call: NA
j_call: TRBJ2-3
cdr3_nt: TGTGCCAGCAGCTTAGGGGGACTTGTGGGAACAGATACGCAGTATTTT
cdr3_aa: CASSLGGLVGTDTQYF

v_call: TRBV19
clone_size: NA
d_call: NA
j_call: TRBJ2-1
cdr3_nt: TGTGCCAGTGAGTCCGGGACACGCACCTACAATGAGCAGTTCTTC
cdr3_aa: CASESGTRTYNEQFF

v_call: TRBV11-2
clone_size: NA
d_call: NA
j_call: TRBJ2-1
cdr3_nt: TGTGCCAGCAGCTTAGTCGGCGGTACCTACAATGAGCAGTTCTTC
cdr3_aa: CASSLVGGTYNEQFF

v_call: TRBV6-5
clone_size: NA
d_call: NA
j_call: TRBJ2-1
cdr3_nt: TGTGCCAGCATCCAGCCCCACAGCAATGAGCAGTTCTTC
cdr3_aa: CASIQPHSNEQFF

v_call: TRBV15
clone_size: NA
d_call: NA
j_call: TRBJ1-1
cdr3_nt: TGTGCCACCAGCAGTGGGTGGGGGGGGAACACTGAAGCTTTCTTT
cdr3_aa: CATSSGWGGNTEAFF

v_call: TRBV28
clone_size: many
d_call: NA
j_call: TRBJ1-5
cdr3_nt: TGTGCCAGCAGGACAGGACAAAATCAGCCCCAGCATTTT
cdr3_aa: CASRTGQNQPQHF

v_call: TRBV5-1
clone_size: NA
d_call: TRBD1
j_call: TRBJ2-5
cdr3_nt: TGCGCCAGCAGCATCGGACAGGGTGTTTTTCGTACAGAGACCCAGTACTTC
cdr3_aa: CASSIGQGVFRTETQYF

v_call: TRBV28
clone_size: NA
d_call: NA
j_call: TRBJ1-5
cdr3_nt: TGTGCCAGCACAGGGTTTAGCAATCAGCCCCAGCATTTT
cdr3_aa: CASTGFSNQPQHF

v_call: TRBV7-9
clone_size: NA
d_call: NA
j_call: TRBJ2-2
cdr3_nt: TGTGCCAGCAGCTCCCTAGAGGTGCCCGGGGAGCTGTTTTTT
cdr3_aa: CASSSLEVPGELFF

v_call: TRBV29-1
clone_size: NA
d_call: NA
j_call: TRBJ2-5
cdr3_nt: TGCAGCGTAGTTACGGGTCCCCAAGAGACCCAGTACTTC
cdr3_aa: CSVVTGPQETQYF